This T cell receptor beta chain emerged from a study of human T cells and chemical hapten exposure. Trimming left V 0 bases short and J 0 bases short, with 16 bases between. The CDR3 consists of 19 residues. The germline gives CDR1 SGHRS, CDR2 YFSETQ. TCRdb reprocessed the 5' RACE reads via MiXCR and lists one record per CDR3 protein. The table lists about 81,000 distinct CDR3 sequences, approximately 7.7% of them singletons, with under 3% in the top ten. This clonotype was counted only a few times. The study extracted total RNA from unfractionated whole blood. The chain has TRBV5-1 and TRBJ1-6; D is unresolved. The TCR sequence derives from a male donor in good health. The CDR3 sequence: CASSLEGSRVSSYNSPLHF. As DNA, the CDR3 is TGCGCCAGCAGCTTGGAAGGTTCTAGAGTCAGCTCCTATAATTCACCCCTCCACTTT.